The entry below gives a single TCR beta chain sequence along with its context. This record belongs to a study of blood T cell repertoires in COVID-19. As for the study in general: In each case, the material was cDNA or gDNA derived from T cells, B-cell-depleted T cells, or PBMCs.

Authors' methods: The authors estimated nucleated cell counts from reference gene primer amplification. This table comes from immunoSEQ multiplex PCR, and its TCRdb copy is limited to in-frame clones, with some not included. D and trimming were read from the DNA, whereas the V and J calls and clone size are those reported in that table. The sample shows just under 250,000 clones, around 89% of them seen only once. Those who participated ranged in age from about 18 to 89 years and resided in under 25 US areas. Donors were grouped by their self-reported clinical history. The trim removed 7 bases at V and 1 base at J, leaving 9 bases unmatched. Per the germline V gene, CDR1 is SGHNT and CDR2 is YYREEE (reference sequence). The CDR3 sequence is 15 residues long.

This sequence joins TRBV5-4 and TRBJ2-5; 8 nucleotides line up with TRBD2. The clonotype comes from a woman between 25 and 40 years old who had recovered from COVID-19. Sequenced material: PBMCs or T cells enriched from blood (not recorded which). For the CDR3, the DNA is TGTGCCAGCCGCACTAGCGGAACAACCCAAGAGACCCAGTACTTC. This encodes CASRTSGTTQETQYF.